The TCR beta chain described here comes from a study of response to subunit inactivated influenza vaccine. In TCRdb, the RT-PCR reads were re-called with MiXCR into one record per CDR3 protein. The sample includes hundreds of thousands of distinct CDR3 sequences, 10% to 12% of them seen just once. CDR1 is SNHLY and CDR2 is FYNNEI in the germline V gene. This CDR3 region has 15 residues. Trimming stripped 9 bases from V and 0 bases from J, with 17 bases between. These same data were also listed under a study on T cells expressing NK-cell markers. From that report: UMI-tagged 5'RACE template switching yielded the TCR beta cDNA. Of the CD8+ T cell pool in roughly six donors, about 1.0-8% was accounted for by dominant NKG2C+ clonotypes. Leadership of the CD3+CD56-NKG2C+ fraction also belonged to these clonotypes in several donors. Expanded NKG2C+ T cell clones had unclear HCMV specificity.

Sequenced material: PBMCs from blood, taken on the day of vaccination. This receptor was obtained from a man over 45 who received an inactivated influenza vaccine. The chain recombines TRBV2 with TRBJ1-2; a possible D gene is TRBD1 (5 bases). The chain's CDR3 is CASTWGVTPNYGYTF. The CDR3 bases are TGTGCCAGTACCTGGGGCGTCACGCCTAACTATGGCTACACCTTC.